This TCR beta chain was retrieved from a study of identifying expanded T cells in peripheral blood. Per germline, CDR1 PRHDT and CDR2 FYEKMQ (reference sequence). Trimming cost V 5 bases and J 0 bases, with 8 bases left between them. This CDR3 comprises 14 residues. Study-wide results and caveats: Roughly two-week clone count variance significantly increased as total template count grew. About 1.3 clones differed between technical replicates, versus about 17 and 20 over time.

No infections or other immune events were documented during collection. A note on this clone: What it recognizes is unknown.

Assay: immunoSEQ multiplex PCR; the TCRdb copy retains only in-frame clones and omits some. The repertoire includes fewer than 110,000 clones, 87% of them detected once, and about 17% sits in the top ten. Source material: blood. The TCR originated in a person aged 18 to 75 in good health. The genes are TRBV13 and TRBJ2-4; D is possibly TRBD1 (6 bases). Here the CDR3 reads CASSVQGAKNIQYF. CDR3 in DNA: TGTGCCAGCAGCGTACAGGGAGCCAAAAACATTCAGTACTTC.